These 17 T cell receptor beta chains came from one sample sequenced in a study of shared clonotypes between healthy human individuals. The repertoire was sequenced with immunoSEQ multiplex PCR; TCRdb's copy has only in-frame clones and lacks some. The profile shows 1.5 million to 2.5 million clones, about 95% of them singletons. Selected positively for CCR7 and CD45RO-negative, naive CD8 cells excluded terminally differentiated effector memory CD45RA+ cells. The specimen was naive CD8+ T cells sorted from blood. These receptors came from a man aged 18 to 29 in good health.

The chain is built from TRBV5-1 and TRBJ2-7, with TRBD1 matching over 7 bases. Losses at the gene ends were 4 bases for V and 4 bases for J; bases not matched to a gene: 5. Germline V lookup: CDR1 SGHRS, CDR2 YFSETQ. The CDR3 consists of 13 residues. The CDR3 loop is CASSIRGKYEQYF. Here the CDR3 DNA reads TGCGCCAGCAGCATCAGGGGGAAGTACGAGCAGTACTTC.

The chain employs TRBV6-6 and TRBJ2-7; 7 bases are a match to TRBD1. The CDR3 totals 12 residues. Germline-derived CDR1 and CDR2 are MNHNY and SVGAGI (reference sequence). The J segment lost 0 bases and the V segment lost 11 bases, leaving 4 bases of the junction unmatched. CDR3 DNA sequence: TGTGCCGGTGGGACAGACTCCTACGAGCAGTACTTC. The encoded protein is CAGGTDSYEQYF.

This chain links TRBV7-9 with TRBJ1-1; D is possibly TRBD1 (6 bases). Germline V gives CDR1 SEHNR, CDR2 FQNEAQ (reference sequence). V dropped 3 bases and J dropped 6 bases, with 11 bases sitting between them. The CDR3 consists of 13 residues. CDR3 protein: CASSFRGNPEAFF. CDR3 in DNA: TGTGCCAGCAGCTTTAGGGGGAATCCTGAAGCTTTCTTT.

The chain uses TRBV4-1 and TRBJ1-4; no definite D call. The germline V gene has CDR1 MGHRA and CDR2 YSYEKL. The CDR3 has 13 amino acids. The germline V and J ends were trimmed by 1 base and 12 bases, with 12 bases remaining between them. CDR3 nucleotides: TGCGCCAGCAGCCAAGGAGGGCTCGGGGAACTGTTTTTT. This codes for CASSQGGLGELFF.

In this sample, this clone turned up a few times. This chain connects TRBV7-9 to TRBJ1-5, with D possibly matching TRBD1 (5 bases). The ends were cut back, 5 bases at V and 2 bases at J, with 10 bases in the middle. Germline V gene lookup returns CDR1 SEHNR and CDR2 FQNEAQ (reference sequence). The CDR3 has 14 amino acids. Here the CDR3 reads CASSLGVGNQPQHF. The DNA for the CDR3 is TGTGCCAGCAGCCTGGGGGTTGGCAATCAGCCCCAGCATTTT.

Turning to this clone: Different DNA sequences within this sample yield the same CDR3. J is TRBJ2-5 and V is TRBV11-2; 11 nucleotides align to TRBD2. CDR1 is SGHAT, CDR2 FQNNGV, per germline. The CDR3 extends over 15 amino acids. V gave up 4 bases and J gave up 3 bases; unmatched junction bases: 4. The CDR3 DNA reads as TGTGCCAGCAGCTCGCCGACTAGCGGGGAAGAGACCCAGTACTTC. It is translated as CASSSPTSGEETQYF.

The V and J genes are TRBV28 and TRBJ1-1, with 9 bases aligning to TRBD1. The CDR3 runs to 13 residues. Per germline, CDR1 MDHEN and CDR2 SYDVKM. Trimming cost V 7 bases and J 10 bases; bases outside gene matches: 10. CDR3 loop: CASKGQGLRRAFF. The CDR3 nucleotides read TGTGCCAGCAAAGGACAGGGGTTGCGGCGAGCTTTCTTT.

The chain joins TRBV27 to TRBJ2-3; 9 nucleotides match TRBD2. Germline-derived CDR1 and CDR2 are MNHEY and SMNVEV (reference sequence). The V and J ends lost 8 bases and 7 bases, in that order; junction bases with no gene match: 13. The CDR3 is made up of 15 amino acids. CDR3 bases: TGTGCCAGCCGTCAGTTAGGCGGGGGGGTATATACGCAGTATTTT. This codes for CASRQLGGGVYTQYF.

Note on this clone: Additional DNA sequences in this sample encode the identical CDR3. The J gene is TRBJ2-7, the V gene TRBV7-2, with D perhaps assigned TRBD1 or TRBD2 (6 bases each). The ends were cut back, 6 bases at V and 0 bases at J, with 15 bases in the middle. CDR1 and CDR2 (germline): SGHTA, FQGNSA. The CDR3 covers 15 residues. The CDR3 DNA sequence: TGTGCCAGCAGTTACTATGGGGGGCCCTCCTACGAGCAGTACTTC. Protein product: CASSYYGGPSYEQYF.

The rearrangement joins TRBV5-8 to TRBJ1-2, with D perhaps TRBD1 (6 bases). Per the germline V gene, CDR1 is SGHTS and CDR2 is YDEGEE. This CDR3 spans 15 amino acids. V lost 4 bases and J 2 bases, leaving 15 bases between the germline ends. The CDR3 region is CASSPEGVENYGYTF. The CDR3 coding sequence is TGTGCCAGCAGCCCCGAGGGGGTGGAGAACTATGGCTACACCTTC. The entire variable domain, with the rest obtained from reference TRBV5-8 and TRBJ1-2, is as follows: EAGVTQSPTHLIKTRGQQATLRCSPISGHTSVYWYQQALGLGLQFLLWYDEGEERNRGNFPPRFSGRQFPNYSSELNVNALELEDSALYLCASSPEGVENYGYTFGSGTRLTVV.

The chain couples TRBV4-1 to TRBJ2-7; 9 bases map to TRBD1. Looked up from germline, CDR1 is MGHRA and CDR2 is YSYEKL. The CDR3 spans 17 residues. The V segment lost 4 bases and the J segment 2 bases; nucleotides outside the gene matches: 12. The CDR3 is CASSLVWDREVTYEQYF. The CDR3 region has the DNA TGCGCCAGCAGCCTCGTCTGGGACAGGGAGGTAACCTACGAGCAGTACTTC.

The CDR3 DNA is TGCGCCAGCAGCCAAGATTTTGTACAGGGGCACTATGGCTACACCTTC. Encoded protein: CASSQDFVQGHYGYTF. The chain recombines TRBV4-3 with TRBJ1-2, with 7 bases that match TRBD1. Germline CDR1 LGHNA, CDR2 YSLEER. Trimming removed 0 bases from V and 3 bases from J; junction bases left unmatched: 7. The length of the CDR3 is 16 residues.

The rearrangement joins TRBV10-1 to TRBJ1-3; no reliable D call. The CDR3 is 15 amino acids. Germline values: CDR1 WNHNN, CDR2 SYGVQD (reference sequence). Trimming removed 4 bases from V and 0 bases from J, with 10 bases in between. The CDR3 sequence: CASSGVGTSGNTIYF. The CDR3, as DNA: TGCGCCAGCAGTGGAGTAGGAACCTCTGGAAACACCATATATTTT.

The chain employs TRBV5-6 and TRBJ1-2, with D possibly being TRBD1 (5 bases). CDR3 size: 15 residues. Germline V gene lookup returns CDR1 SGHDT and CDR2 YYEEEE. V gave up 0 bases and J gave up 0 bases, with 9 bases separating them. The CDR3 region is CASSLAGSPNYGYTF. The CDR3 DNA reads TGTGCCAGCAGCTTGGCAGGGAGCCCTAACTATGGCTACACCTTC.

J is TRBJ1-2 and V is TRBV29-1; 9 positions agree with TRBD1. The germline gives CDR1 SQVTM, CDR2 ANQGSEA. The CDR3 consists of 13 residues. J lost 1 base, V lost 5 bases, and 2 bases had no gene match. In DNA form, the CDR3 reads TGCAGCGTTACAGGGGGCGTTAACTATGGCTACACCTTC. This sequence encodes CSVTGGVNYGYTF.

This chain's CDR3 is CASSFSGTGLEQFF. In DNA form, the CDR3 reads TGTGCCAGCAGTTTCAGTGGGACAGGCCTTGAGCAGTTCTTC. V gene TRBV6-6 combines with J gene TRBJ2-1, with 8 bases aligning to TRBD1. Germline lookup yields CDR1 MNHNY and CDR2 SVGAGI (reference sequence). J lost 9 bases, V lost 4 bases, and 8 bases had no gene match. This CDR3 has 14 residues.

The gene calls are TRBV7-6 and TRBJ2-7; weak D call: TRBD2 (5 bases). The CDR3 is 14 residues long. V was cut by 1 base and J by 3 bases, with 10 bases left in between. Per germline, CDR1 SGHVS and CDR2 FNYEAQ. CDR3 loop: CASSLVSAGYEQYF. Written as DNA, the CDR3 is TGTGCCAGCAGCTTAGTTAGCGCAGGCTACGAGCAGTACTTC.